These 11 T cell receptor beta chains were sequenced from one sample in a study of cytomegalovirus exposure and HLA in healthy donors. Sequenced by immunoSEQ multiplex PCR; TCRdb stores in-frame clones only, minus some. The table shows 55,000 to 70,000 clones, with over 80% occurring only once. What was sequenced was PBMCs. The receptors here all came from a man between 18 and 29 years old in good health and CMV-seronegative.

The chain links TRBV2 to TRBJ2-3, with 7 bases fitting TRBD1. J gave up 4 bases and V 9 bases, and 7 bases lay outside the gene matches. Germline V gene sequence: CDR1 SNHLY, CDR2 FYNNEI. There are 13 residues in the CDR3. CDR3 in DNA: TGTGCCAGTCAAAAGGGGACAGCAGATACGCAGTATTTT. Protein: CASQKGTADTQYF. The full variable domain, rest sourced from reference TRBV2 and TRBJ2-3, is EPEVTQTPSHQVTQMGQEVILRCVPISNHLYFYWYRQILGQKVEFLVSFYNNEISEKSEIFDDQFSVERPDGSNFTLKIRSTKLEDSAMYFCASQKGTADTQYFGPGTRLTVL.

This chain uses TRBV18 with TRBJ2-3; D unresolved. Per the germline V gene, CDR1 is KGHSH and CDR2 is LQKENI. The CDR3 is made up of 12 amino acids. V was trimmed by 4 bases and J by 5 bases, leaving 7 bases between them. The CDR3 reads CASSQARDTQYF. CDR3 coding DNA: TGTGCCAGCTCACAGGCTAGAGATACGCAGTATTTT.

This clone occurred a few times. The chain uses TRBV6-4 and TRBJ1-2, with D possibly matching TRBD1 (6 bases). CDR3 size: 14 residues. Trimming took 11 bases from V and 5 from J, leaving 21 bases between them. Germline V lookup: CDR1 MRHNA, CDR2 SNTAGT. CDR3 nucleotide sequence: TGTGCCCGGGAGTTCGGGGGGCCTTTATATGGCTACACCTTC. Protein product: CAREFGGPLYGYTF.

The V call is TRBV9, the J call TRBJ2-1; TRBD2 matches at 10 bases. The CDR3 covers 13 residues. Trimming took 6 bases from V and 6 from J; bases not matched to a gene: 3. The germline CDR1 and CDR2 sequences are SGDLS and YYNGEE. CDR3 in DNA: TGTGCCAGCACGTCTAGCGGGAGCAATGAGCAGTTCTTC. Translation: CASTSSGSNEQFF.

The chain has TRBV5-4 and TRBJ2-7, with 7 bases fitting TRBD2. Trimming removed 4 bases from V and 1 base from J; junction bases left unmatched: 11. The CDR3 loop spans 16 amino acids. Per germline, CDR1 SGHNT and CDR2 YYREEE (reference sequence). CDR3 loop: CASSPGGRESSYEQYF. As DNA, the CDR3 is TGTGCCAGCAGCCCCGGTGGGCGGGAGAGTTCCTACGAGCAGTACTTC.

J is TRBJ2-3 and V is TRBV30; D unclear. The CDR3 has 14 amino acids. V was shortened by 2 bases and J by 1 base, with 10 bases between the two germline ends. Germline-derived CDR1 and CDR2 are GTSNPN and SVGIG (reference sequence). The CDR3 sequence is CAWSLGIGTDTQYF. In nucleotides, the CDR3 is TGTGCCTGGAGTCTAGGTATAGGCACAGATACGCAGTATTTT.

The chain joins TRBV6-1 to TRBJ1-2; the match to TRBD1 covers 11 bases. Germline V gene lookup returns CDR1 MNHNS and CDR2 SASEGT. The CDR3 has 15 amino acids. J gave up 1 base and V 6 bases, and 4 bases lay outside the gene matches. CDR3: CASRPGTGGNYGYTF. The CDR3 DNA sequence: TGTGCCAGCAGGCCCGGGACAGGGGGTAACTATGGCTACACCTTC.

The V and J genes are TRBV29-1 and TRBJ2-3; D ambiguous. Per germline, CDR1 SQVTM and CDR2 ANQGSEA. There are 14 residues in the CDR3. V shed 3 bases and J shed 5 bases, with 15 bases lying between them. The CDR3 DNA is TGCAGCGTTGAGGTCCTTGGCCCCGAAGATACGCAGTATTTT. This encodes CSVEVLGPEDTQYF.

The chain joins TRBV30 to TRBJ1-2; D is undetermined. Per germline, CDR1 GTSNPN and CDR2 SVGIG (reference sequence). The CDR3 runs to 13 residues. V lost 0 bases, J lost 6 bases, and 11 bases lay in between. The CDR3 coding sequence is TGTGCCTGGAGTGTCACTCCCCTTGATGGCTACACCTTC. Protein: CAWSVTPLDGYTF.

V gene TRBV11-1 combines with J gene TRBJ2-7; possible D gene TRBD1, 5 bases. Between the trimmed V and J ends, which lost 2 bases and 2 bases, there was a span of 10 bases. This CDR3 region has 14 residues. Germline values: CDR1 SGHAT, CDR2 FQDESV (reference sequence). In nucleotides, the CDR3 is TGTGCCAGCAGCTTAAGGCAGGGTGCCTACGAGCAGTACTTC. This sequence encodes CASSLRQGAYEQYF.

J is TRBJ2-7 and V is TRBV7-2, with D maybe TRBD1 (5 bases). The CDR3 consists of 15 residues. V lost 3 bases and J lost 2, with 14 bases in between. Germline values: CDR1 SGHTA, CDR2 FQGNSA. As DNA, the CDR3 is TGTGCCAGCAGCTTCCAGGGCGGCCCTACCTACGAGCAGTACTTC. This translates into CASSFQGGPTYEQYF. Filled out from reference TRBV7-2 and TRBJ2-7, the complete variable domain reads GAGVSQSPSNKVTEKGKDVELRCDPISGHTALYWYRQSLGQGLEFLIYFQGNSAPDKSGLPSDRFSAERTGGSVSTLTIQRTQQEDSAVYLCASSFQGGPTYEQYFGPGTRLTVT.